The sample holds a few counts of the clone carrying this T cell receptor (beta chain). The data were obtained in a study of blood T cell repertoires in COVID-19. About the research overall: Whether acute or convalescent, the COVID-19 samples came from the United States, Italy and Spain.

Allocation to cohorts depended on clinical history reported by the participants. Measured with immunoSEQ multiplex PCR; TCRdb has only the in-frame clones, and not every one. Found here are 220,000 or so clones, 84% of them singletons; the top ten hold approximately 6.6%. V shed 9 bases and J shed 2 bases, with 23 bases lying between them. In germline, CDR1 is LNHDA, CDR2 SQIVND (reference sequence). This CDR3 is 16 amino acids long. The chain has TRBV19 and TRBJ2-7; weak D call: TRBD2 (6 bases). The receptor was isolated from a woman aged 40-49 years who had recovered from COVID-19. The source material was PBMCs or T cells enriched from blood (not recorded which). The CDR3 nucleotides read TGTGCCAGCCCGGGTCCGGGAGATCCTCCAGCCTACGAGCAGTACGTC. Amino acids: CASPGPGDPPAYEQYV.